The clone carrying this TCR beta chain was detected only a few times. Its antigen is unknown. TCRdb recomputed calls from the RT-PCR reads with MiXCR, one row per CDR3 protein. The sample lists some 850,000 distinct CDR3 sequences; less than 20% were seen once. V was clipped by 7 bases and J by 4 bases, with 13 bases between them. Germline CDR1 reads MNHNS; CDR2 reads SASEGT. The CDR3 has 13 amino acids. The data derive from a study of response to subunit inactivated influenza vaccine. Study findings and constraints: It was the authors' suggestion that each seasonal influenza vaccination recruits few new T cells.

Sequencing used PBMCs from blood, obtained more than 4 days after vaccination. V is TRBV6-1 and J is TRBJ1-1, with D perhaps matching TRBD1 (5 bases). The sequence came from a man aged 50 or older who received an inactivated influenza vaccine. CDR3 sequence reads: CASNGGRGTEAFF. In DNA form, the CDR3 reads TGTGCCAGCAACGGGGGAAGGGGCACTGAAGCTTTCTTT.